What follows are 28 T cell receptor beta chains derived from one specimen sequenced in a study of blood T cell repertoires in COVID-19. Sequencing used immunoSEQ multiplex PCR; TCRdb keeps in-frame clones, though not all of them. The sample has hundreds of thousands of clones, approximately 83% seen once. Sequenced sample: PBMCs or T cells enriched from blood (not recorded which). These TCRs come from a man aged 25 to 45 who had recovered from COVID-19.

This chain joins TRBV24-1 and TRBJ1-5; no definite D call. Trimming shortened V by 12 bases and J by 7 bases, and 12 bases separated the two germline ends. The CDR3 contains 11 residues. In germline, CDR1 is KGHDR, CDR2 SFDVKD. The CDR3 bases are TGTGCCTTCCGCGGCTGCCAGCCCCAGCATTTT. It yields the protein CAFRGCQPQHF.

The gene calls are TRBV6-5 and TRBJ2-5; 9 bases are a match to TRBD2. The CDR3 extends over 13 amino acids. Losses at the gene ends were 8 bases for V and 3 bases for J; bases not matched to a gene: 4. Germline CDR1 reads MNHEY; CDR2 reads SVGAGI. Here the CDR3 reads CASWAGGKETQYF. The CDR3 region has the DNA TGTGCCAGCTGGGCGGGGGGGAAAGAGACCCAGTACTTC.

The CDR3 sequence: CASGLKLARAVEAFF. The CDR3 DNA follows: TGTGCTAGTGGTTTGAAGCTAGCGAGGGCTGTGGAAGCTTTCTTT. The gene calls are TRBV12-5 and TRBJ1-1; unclear D gene. The CDR3 covers 15 residues. Deletions cut 2 bases from V and 8 bases from J, with 18 bases between. CDR1 and CDR2 from the germline V gene are LGHNT and FRNRAP.

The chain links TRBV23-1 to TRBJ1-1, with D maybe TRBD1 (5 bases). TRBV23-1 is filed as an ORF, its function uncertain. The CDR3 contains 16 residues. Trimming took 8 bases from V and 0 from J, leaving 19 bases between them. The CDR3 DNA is TGCGCCAGCGAGGACCCCGGGGGGAGAGTGAACACTGAAGCTTTCTTT. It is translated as CASEDPGGRVNTEAFF.

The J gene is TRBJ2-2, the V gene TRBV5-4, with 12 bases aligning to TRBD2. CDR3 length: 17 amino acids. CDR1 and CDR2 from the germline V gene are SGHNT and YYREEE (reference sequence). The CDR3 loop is CATRPKELAGGTGELFF. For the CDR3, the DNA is TGTGCGACCCGACCGAAGGAACTAGCGGGGGGCACCGGGGAGCTGTTTTTT.

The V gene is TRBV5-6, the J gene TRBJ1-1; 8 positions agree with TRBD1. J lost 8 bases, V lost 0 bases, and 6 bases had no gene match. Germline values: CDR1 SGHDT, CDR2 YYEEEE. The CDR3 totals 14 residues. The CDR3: CASSLGTGNPEAFF. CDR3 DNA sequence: TGTGCCAGCAGCTTGGGGACAGGGAACCCCGAAGCTTTCTTT.

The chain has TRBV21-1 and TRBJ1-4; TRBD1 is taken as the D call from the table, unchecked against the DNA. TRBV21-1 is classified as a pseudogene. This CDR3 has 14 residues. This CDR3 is CASSQQGVSEKLFF. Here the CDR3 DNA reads TGTGCCAGCAGCCAACAGGGGGTGAGTGAAAAACTGTTTTTT.

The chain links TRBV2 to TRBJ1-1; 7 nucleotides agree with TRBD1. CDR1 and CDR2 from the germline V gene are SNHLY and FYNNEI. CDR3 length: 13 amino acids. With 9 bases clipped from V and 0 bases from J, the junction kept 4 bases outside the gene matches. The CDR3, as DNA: TGTGCCAGTCTGGGACAGATGAACACTGAAGCTTTCTTT. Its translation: CASLGQMNTEAFF.

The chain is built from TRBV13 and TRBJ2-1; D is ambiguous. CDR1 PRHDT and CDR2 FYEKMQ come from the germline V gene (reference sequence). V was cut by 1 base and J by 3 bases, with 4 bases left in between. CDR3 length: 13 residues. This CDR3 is CASSLARYNEQFF. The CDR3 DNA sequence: TGTGCCAGCAGCTTAGCCCGCTACAATGAGCAGTTCTTC.

CDR3 sequence (DNA): TGTGCCAGCAGTGAAGCGCTTCGGACATCCCTCCACTTT. Encoded protein: CASSEALRTSLHF. The gene calls are TRBV2 and TRBJ1-6, with D maybe TRBD1 (5 bases). CDR1 SNHLY and CDR2 FYNNEI come from the germline V gene. Trimming shortened V by 0 bases and J by 14 bases, and 11 bases separated the two germline ends. CDR3 length: 13 amino acids.

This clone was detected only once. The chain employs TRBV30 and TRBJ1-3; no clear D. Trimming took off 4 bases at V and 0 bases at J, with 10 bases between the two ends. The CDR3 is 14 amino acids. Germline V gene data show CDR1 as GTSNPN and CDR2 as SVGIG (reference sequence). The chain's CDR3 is CAWMFGVSGNTIYF. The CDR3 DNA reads TGTGCCTGGATGTTCGGGGTCTCTGGAAACACCATATATTTT.

The CDR3 reads CATATETSPLHF. CDR3 nucleotide sequence: TGTGCCACCGCGACAGAAACTTCACCCCTCCACTTT. J is TRBJ1-6 and V is TRBV2; D is possibly TRBD1 (5 bases). The CDR3 loop spans 12 amino acids. Germline lookup yields CDR1 SNHLY and CDR2 FYNNEI. Trimming left V 10 bases short and J 9 bases short, with 13 bases between.

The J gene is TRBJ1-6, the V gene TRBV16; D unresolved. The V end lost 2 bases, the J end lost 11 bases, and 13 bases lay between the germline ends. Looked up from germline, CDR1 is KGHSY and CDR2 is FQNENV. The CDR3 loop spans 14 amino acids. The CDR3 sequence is CASSQGRGIAPLHF. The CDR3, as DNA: TGTGCCAGCAGCCAAGGGCGGGGTATTGCACCCCTCCACTTT.

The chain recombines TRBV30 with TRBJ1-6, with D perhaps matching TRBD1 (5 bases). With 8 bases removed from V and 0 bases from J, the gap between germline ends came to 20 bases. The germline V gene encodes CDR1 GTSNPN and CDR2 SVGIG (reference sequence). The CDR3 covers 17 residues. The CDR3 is CAGPAGGGSSYNSPLHF. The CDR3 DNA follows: TGTGCCGGACCGGCGGGGGGGGGAAGCTCCTATAATTCACCCCTCCACTTT.

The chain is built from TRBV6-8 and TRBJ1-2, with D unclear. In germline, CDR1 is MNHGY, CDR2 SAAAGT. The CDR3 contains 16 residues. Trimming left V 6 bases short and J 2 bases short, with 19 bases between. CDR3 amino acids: CASRDLLGAINYGYTF. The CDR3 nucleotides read TGTGCCAGCAGGGACTTACTAGGAGCAATCAACTATGGCTACACCTTC.

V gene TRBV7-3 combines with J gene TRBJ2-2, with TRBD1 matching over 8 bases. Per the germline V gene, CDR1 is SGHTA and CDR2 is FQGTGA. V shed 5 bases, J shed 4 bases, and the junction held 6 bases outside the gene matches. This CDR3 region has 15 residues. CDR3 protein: CASSHDRGTTGELFF. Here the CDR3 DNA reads TGTGCCAGCAGCCACGACAGGGGTACCACCGGGGAGCTGTTTTTT.

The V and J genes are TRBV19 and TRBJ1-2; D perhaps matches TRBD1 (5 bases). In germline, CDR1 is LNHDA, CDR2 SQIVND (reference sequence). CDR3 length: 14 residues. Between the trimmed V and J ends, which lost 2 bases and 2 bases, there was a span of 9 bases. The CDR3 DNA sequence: TGTGCCAGTAGTATAAGACAGAACAACTATGGCTACACCTTC. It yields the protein CASSIRQNNYGYTF.

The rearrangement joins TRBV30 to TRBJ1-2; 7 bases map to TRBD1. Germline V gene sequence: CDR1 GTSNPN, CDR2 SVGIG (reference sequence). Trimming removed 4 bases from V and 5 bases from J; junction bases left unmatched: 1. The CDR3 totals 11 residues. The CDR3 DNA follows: TGTGCCTGGACGACAGGGTATGGCTACACCTTC. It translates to CAWTTGYGYTF.

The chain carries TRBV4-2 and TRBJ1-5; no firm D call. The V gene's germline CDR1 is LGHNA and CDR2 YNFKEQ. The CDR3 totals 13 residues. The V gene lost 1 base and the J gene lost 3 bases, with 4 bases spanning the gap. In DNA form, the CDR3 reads TGTGCCAGCAGCCAAGCTATCAATCAGCCCCAGCATTTT. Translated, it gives CASSQAINQPQHF.

Here the CDR3 reads CASSPPGLTYNEQFF. As DNA, the CDR3 is TGCGCCAGCAGTCCTCCGGGACTTACTTACAATGAGCAGTTCTTC. The genes are TRBV4-1 and TRBJ2-1; weak D call: TRBD2 (6 bases). Germline loops: CDR1 MGHRA, CDR2 YSYEKL. The CDR3 contains 15 residues. The V gene lost 6 bases and the J gene lost 4 bases, with 16 bases spanning the gap.

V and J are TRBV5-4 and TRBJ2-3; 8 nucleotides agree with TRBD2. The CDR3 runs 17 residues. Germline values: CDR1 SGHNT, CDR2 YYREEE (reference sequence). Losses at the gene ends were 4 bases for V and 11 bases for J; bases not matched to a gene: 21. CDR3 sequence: CASSAAKGRGAHGGQYF. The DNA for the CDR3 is TGTGCCAGCAGCGCGGCCAAGGGGCGGGGGGCCCACGGTGGGCAGTATTTT.

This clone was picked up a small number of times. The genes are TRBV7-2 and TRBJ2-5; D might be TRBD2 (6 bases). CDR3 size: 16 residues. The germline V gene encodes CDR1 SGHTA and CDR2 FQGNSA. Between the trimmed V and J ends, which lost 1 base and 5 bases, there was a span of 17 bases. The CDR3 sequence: CASSLEGSGDWETQYF. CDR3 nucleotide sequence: TGTGCCAGCAGCTTAGAGGGGTCGGGGGACTGGGAGACCCAGTACTTC.

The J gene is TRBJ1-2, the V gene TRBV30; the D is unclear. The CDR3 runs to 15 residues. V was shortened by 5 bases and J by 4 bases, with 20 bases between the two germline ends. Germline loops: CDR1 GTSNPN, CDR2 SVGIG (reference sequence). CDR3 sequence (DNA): TGTGCCTGGGCGGTAGGCTGGAGGAGATTCTATGGCTACACCTTC. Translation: CAWAVGWRRFYGYTF.

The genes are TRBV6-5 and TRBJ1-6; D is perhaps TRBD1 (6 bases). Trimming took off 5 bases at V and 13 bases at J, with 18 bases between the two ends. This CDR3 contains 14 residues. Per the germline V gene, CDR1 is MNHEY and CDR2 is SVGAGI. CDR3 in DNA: TGTGCCAGCAGTATCCACAGGGATGAGGGTCCCCTCCACTTT. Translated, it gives CASSIHRDEGPLHF.

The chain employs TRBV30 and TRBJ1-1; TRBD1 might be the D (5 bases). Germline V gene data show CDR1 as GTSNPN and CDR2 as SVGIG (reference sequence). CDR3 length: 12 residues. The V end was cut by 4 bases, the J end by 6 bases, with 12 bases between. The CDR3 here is CAWNQGGAEAFF. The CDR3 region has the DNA TGTGCCTGGAATCAGGGTGGGGCTGAAGCTTTCTTT.

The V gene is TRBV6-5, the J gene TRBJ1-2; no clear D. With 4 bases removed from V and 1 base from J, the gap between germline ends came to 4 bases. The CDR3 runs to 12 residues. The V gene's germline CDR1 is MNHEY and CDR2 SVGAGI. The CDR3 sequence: CASSSINYGYTF. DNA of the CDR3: TGTGCCAGCAGTTCCATTAACTATGGCTACACCTTC.

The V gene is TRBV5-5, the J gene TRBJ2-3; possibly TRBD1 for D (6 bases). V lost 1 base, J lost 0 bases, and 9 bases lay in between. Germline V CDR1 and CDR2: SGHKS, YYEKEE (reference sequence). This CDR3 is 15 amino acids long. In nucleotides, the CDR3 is TGTGCCAGCAGCTTGACAGGGCTAAGCACAGATACGCAGTATTTT. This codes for CASSLTGLSTDTQYF.

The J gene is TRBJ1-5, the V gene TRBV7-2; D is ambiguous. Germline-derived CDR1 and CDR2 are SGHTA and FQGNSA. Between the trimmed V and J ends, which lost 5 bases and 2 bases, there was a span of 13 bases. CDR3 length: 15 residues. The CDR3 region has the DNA TGTGCCAGCAGCCCCACCATGGTAGGCAATCAGCCCCAGCATTTT. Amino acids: CASSPTMVGNQPQHF.